What follows are 14 T cell receptor beta chains derived from one specimen sequenced in a study of blood T cell repertoires in COVID-19. The table came from immunoSEQ multiplex PCR; TCRdb's copy has only in-frame clones and leaves some out. Among under 250,000 clones listed, approximately 80% were seen once. Sequencing input: peripheral blood. The receptors stem from a woman in her 70s with acute or convalescent COVID-19.

About this clone itself: This same CDR3 is encoded by further DNA sequences in the sample. J is TRBJ1-2 and V is TRBV12-3 or TRBV12-4, with D perhaps TRBD1 (5 bases). The CDR3 is 13 amino acids. Trimming removed 3 bases at V and 4 bases at J, with 9 bases between. The CDR3 spells CASSLGGVYGYTF. CDR3 in DNA: TGTGCCAGCAGTTTGGGGGGGGTCTATGGCTACACCTTC.

The genes are TRBV9 and TRBJ2-7; TRBD1 matches at 12 bases. The CDR3 runs to 14 residues. With 4 bases clipped from V and 7 bases from J, the junction kept 6 bases outside the gene matches. Germline CDR1 reads SGDLS; CDR2 reads YYNGEE. CDR3 in amino acids: CASSSRDRGREQYF. The CDR3 bases are TGTGCCAGCAGCTCCCGGGACAGGGGGCGAGAGCAGTACTTC. Looking up the rest from reference TRBV9 and TRBJ2-7 gives the full variable domain: DSGVTQTPKHLITATGQRVTLRCSPRSGDLSVYWYQQSLDQGLQFLIQYYNGEERAKGNILERFSAQQFPDLHSELNLSSLELGDSALYFCASSSRDRGREQYFGPGTRLTVT.

The V call is TRBV7-2, the J call TRBJ2-1, with 10 bases lining up with TRBD2. With V trimmed by 6 bases and J by 3 bases, 5 bases remained unmatched. Germline V lookup: CDR1 SGHTA, CDR2 FQGNSA. The CDR3 length is 15 residues. DNA of the CDR3: TGTGCCAGCAGTTGGAGCGGGGGGGACTACAATGAGCAGTTCTTC. As protein: CASSWSGGDYNEQFF.

J is TRBJ2-5 and V is TRBV19, with 14 bases fitting TRBD2. Germline assignment: CDR1 LNHDA and CDR2 SQIVND (reference sequence). CDR3 length: 19 residues. The ends lost 3 bases at V and 2 bases at J; junction bases unmatched: 11. The CDR3 sequence is CASSMSTSGGEYRQETQYF. DNA of the CDR3: TGTGCCAGTAGTATGTCGACTAGCGGGGGGGAGTATCGTCAAGAGACCCAGTACTTC.

The gene calls are TRBV2 and TRBJ2-2; 8 bases agree with TRBD1. Germline V gives CDR1 SNHLY, CDR2 FYNNEI. The CDR3 spans 12 residues. V was pared by 7 bases and J by 7 bases, with 2 bases of the junction left unmatched. The CDR3 DNA reads as TGTGCCAGCACCAGGGGGCTCGGGGAGCTGTTTTTT. This gives the protein CASTRGLGELFF.

The chain recombines TRBV18 with TRBJ1-5, with D possibly TRBD1 on 5 matching bases. The CDR3 is 14 amino acids. Germline CDR1 reads KGHSH; CDR2 reads LQKENI. The V and J ends lost 4 bases and 6 bases respectively, with 13 bases between them. The chain's CDR3 is CASSRGASSQPQHF. For the CDR3, the DNA is TGTGCCAGCTCACGCGGGGCGTCAAGTCAGCCCCAGCATTTT.

The genes are TRBV4-2 and TRBJ1-3; D is possibly TRBD1 (6 bases). CDR3 length equals 17 residues. Trimming removed 0 bases at V and 2 bases at J, with 14 bases between. In germline, CDR1 is LGHNA, CDR2 YNFKEQ. CDR3 coding DNA: TGTGCCAGCAGCCAAGAGCACAGGGTTTGGACTGGAAACACCATATATTTT. Encoded protein: CASSQEHRVWTGNTIYF.

This sequence joins TRBV6-4 and TRBJ1-2; D perhaps matches TRBD1 (6 bases). Per the germline V gene, CDR1 is MRHNA and CDR2 is SNTAGT. The CDR3 has 15 residues. Trimming left V 6 bases short and J 7 bases short, with 21 bases between. CDR3 protein: CASSPDMGAGRGYTF. For the CDR3, the DNA is TGTGCCAGCAGCCCGGACATGGGGGCAGGTCGTGGCTACACCTTC.

This chain joins TRBV4-3 and TRBJ2-3; TRBD1 agrees at 8 bases. V trimming: 5 bases; J trimming: 6 bases; junction bases outside the gene matches: 1. Germline V lookup: CDR1 LGHNA, CDR2 YSLEER. CDR3 length: 12 residues. This CDR3 is CASSNRGDTQYF. CDR3 in DNA: TGCGCCAGCAGCAACAGGGGGGATACGCAGTATTTT.

This sequence joins TRBV10-1 and TRBJ2-2; D is uncertain. The ends were cut back, 7 bases at V and 3 bases at J, with 12 bases in the middle. Germline lookup yields CDR1 WNHNN and CDR2 SYGVQD (reference sequence). The CDR3 totals 14 residues. CDR3 in DNA: TGCGCCAGCAAATCGGGTACGGACACCGGGGAGCTGTTTTTT. Its protein product is CASKSGTDTGELFF.

The chain links TRBV5-1 to TRBJ2-3, with TRBD2 matching 8 bases. The germline gives CDR1 SGHRS, CDR2 YFSETQ. V lost 6 bases and J lost 13; bases outside the gene matches: 7. CDR3 length equals 11 residues. CDR3 nucleotides: TGCGCCAGCAAACGGGGGGGCCTAGAGTATTTT. Its translation: CASKRGGLEYF.

The gene calls are TRBV3-1 (or the pseudogene TRBV3-2) and TRBJ2-6; no clear D gene. CDR1 and CDR2 from the germline V gene are LGHDT and YNNKEL (reference sequence). Trimming shortened V by 0 bases and J by 4 bases, and 7 bases separated the two germline ends. This CDR3 is 15 amino acids long. The CDR3 is CASSQDQSGANVLTF. The CDR3 nucleotides read TGTGCCAGCAGCCAAGACCAATCCGGGGCCAACGTCCTGACTTTC.

The chain employs TRBV6-6 and TRBJ1-2, with TRBD1 as a possible D gene (5 bases). Germline V CDR1 and CDR2: MNHNY, SVGAGI (reference sequence). The V end was cut by 2 bases, the J end by 2 bases, with 9 bases between. The CDR3 is 14 residues long. As DNA, the CDR3 is TGTGCCAGCAGTTACCTTGACAGAAACTATGGCTACACCTTC. Translated, it gives CASSYLDRNYGYTF.

This chain uses TRBV28 with TRBJ1-1; 9 bases map to TRBD1. The germline CDR1 and CDR2 sequences are MDHEN and SYDVKM. This CDR3 has 17 amino acids. V lost 5 bases and J lost 4; bases outside the gene matches: 14. The CDR3 protein is CASSLHQGQGLGTEAFF. The CDR3 DNA reads TGTGCCAGCAGTCTCCACCAGGGACAGGGCCTAGGCACTGAAGCTTTCTTT.